Listed here is a single T cell receptor beta chain. Its antigen remains unknown. Quantitative molecular-barcoded 5'-RACE generated the TCR beta libraries. TCRdb fed the 5' RACE reads into MiXCR, producing one record per CDR3 protein. The data hold about 250,000 distinct CDR3 sequences, with more than 20% observed a single time. This sample is part of a study of CD8 T cells in ankylosing spondylitis. General study points: Disease-associated clones were reportedly significantly overrepresented in matched ankylosing spondylitis synovial fluid. Blood from ankylosing spondylitis patients appeared to carry a characteristic roughly 8-variant TCR beta motif. A CD8+ phenotype characterized the disease-linked clones, which were relatively rare in peripheral blood.

The germline V gene has CDR1 SNHLY and CDR2 FYNNEI. V was shortened by 3 bases and J by 2 bases, with 13 bases between the two germline ends. The CDR3 has 15 residues. The chain links TRBV2 to TRBJ2-5, with D possibly called TRBD1 or TRBD2 (5 bases each). This receptor was taken from a male donor with ankylosing spondylitis or in good health (not recorded which). The sample was blood, either unsorted or a sorted T cell fraction (not recorded which). In nucleotides, the CDR3 is TGTGCCAGCAGTGATTGGGGGAGCTATCAAGAGACCCAGTACTTC. It encodes CASSDWGSYQETQYF.